The 21 T cell receptor beta chains reported below all come from one sample, sequenced in a study of blood T cell repertoires in COVID-19. The repertoire was sequenced with immunoSEQ multiplex PCR; TCRdb's copy has only in-frame clones and lacks some. This table has roughly 60,000 clones, roughly 90% appearing once. Sequenced: peripheral blood. These receptor sequences come from a human donor in a cohort sampled during active COVID-19.

This clone was seen just once. The CDR3 DNA follows: TGTGCCAGCGGAAGGGACAATCGGCATTTT. Its protein product is CASGRDNRHF. This rearrangement joins TRBV6-5 to TRBJ1-5; perhaps TRBD1 as D (6 bases). CDR3 size: 10 residues. Trimming stripped 8 bases from V and 15 bases from J, with 14 bases between. CDR1 and CDR2 from the germline V gene are MNHEY and SVGAGI.

The genes are TRBV15 and TRBJ2-7, with D possibly being TRBD2 (5 bases). V was shortened by 1 base and J by 1 base, with 11 bases between the two germline ends. Germline V gene sequence: CDR1 LNHNV, CDR2 YYDKDF (reference sequence). The CDR3 totals 15 residues. CDR3 sequence (DNA): TGTGCCACCAGCAGAGTCCCCTTAGCGTCCTACGAGCAGTACTTC. Its protein is CATSRVPLASYEQYF.

The V and J genes are TRBV7-6 and TRBJ2-6; D is unresolved. Germline loops: CDR1 SGHVS, CDR2 FNYEAQ. The CDR3 runs 16 residues. The germline V and J ends were trimmed by 1 base and 0 bases, with 7 bases remaining between them. The CDR3 DNA reads as TGTGCCAGCAGCTTAGTTTTGAGCTCTGGGGCCAACGTCCTGACTTTC. Amino acid sequence: CASSLVLSSGANVLTF.

The CDR3 nucleotides read TGTGCCAGCAGCTTAGGGTACGGGACTGAAGCTTTCTTT. Translating gives CASSLGYGTEAFF. The genes are TRBV11-3 and TRBJ1-1; the D is unclear. Trimming pared 1 base from V and 5 bases from J, leaving 8 bases between. Germline CDR1 reads SGHNT; CDR2 reads YENEEA. The CDR3 runs 13 residues. The whole variable domain, remainder taken from reference TRBV11-3 and TRBJ1-1, is EAGVVQSPRYKIIEKKQPVAFWCNPISGHNTLYWYLQNLGQGPELLIRYENEEAVDDSQLPKDRFSAERLKGVDSTLKIQPAELGDSAVYLCASSLGYGTEAFFGQGTRLTVV.

This chain connects TRBV4-3 to TRBJ2-1; TRBD2 matches at 11 bases. V shed 9 bases, J shed 7 bases, and the junction held 17 bases outside the gene matches. The CDR3 contains 17 residues. Germline CDR1 LGHNA, CDR2 YSLEER. CDR3 protein: CASSPINVAGGVNEQFF. The CDR3 DNA reads as TGCGCCAGTTCTCCCATAAATGTAGCGGGAGGGGTAAATGAGCAGTTCTTC.

This chain uses TRBV9 with TRBJ2-3, with D possibly TRBD2 on 5 matching bases. This CDR3 is 15 amino acids long. V was cut by 3 bases and J by 0 bases, with 11 bases left in between. Germline values: CDR1 SGDLS, CDR2 YYNGEE. CDR3: CASSEGRTSTDTQYF. For the CDR3, the DNA is TGTGCCAGCAGCGAGGGTAGGACTAGCACAGATACGCAGTATTTT.

This chain connects TRBV5-6 to TRBJ2-4; 11 nucleotides align to TRBD2. CDR1 and CDR2 (germline): SGHDT, YYEEEE. The CDR3 has 17 amino acids. Trimming removed 4 bases from V and 2 bases from J; junction bases left unmatched: 8. The CDR3 DNA reads TGTGCCAGCAGCCTCGCGACTAGCGGGGAGACCAAAAACATTCAGTACTTC. Translating gives CASSLATSGETKNIQYF.

The rearrangement uses TRBV28 and TRBJ2-1, with TRBD2 matching over 8 bases. Germline trimming cut 5 bases from V and 5 bases from J; bases unmatched to any gene: 8. Germline V lookup: CDR1 MDHEN, CDR2 SYDVKM. The CDR3 runs to 15 residues. Written as DNA, the CDR3 is TGTGCCAGCAGTGCCATAGCGGGGCCCAACAATGAGCAGTTCTTC. Translating gives CASSAIAGPNNEQFF.

The CDR3: CAIRGDSPSGGSYEQYF. CDR3 nucleotides: TGTGCCATCAGGGGGGACAGCCCTAGCGGGGGCTCCTACGAGCAGTACTTC. The chain combines TRBV10-3 with TRBJ2-7; TRBD2 matches 10 bases. J lost 0 bases, V lost 6 bases, and 11 bases had no gene match. Germline V lookup: CDR1 ENHRY, CDR2 SYGVKD. The CDR3 spans 17 residues.

The rearrangement uses TRBV4-1 and TRBJ1-4; the D is unclear. This CDR3 comprises 13 residues. Trimming shortened V by 3 bases and J by 6 bases, and 8 bases separated the two germline ends. The germline CDR1 and CDR2 sequences are MGHRA and YSYEKL. CDR3 bases: TGCGCCAGCAGCCACCTAGATGATGAAAAACTGTTTTTT. Protein product: CASSHLDDEKLFF.

The genes are TRBV5-6 and TRBJ2-5; D perhaps matches TRBD1 (6 bases). V shed 4 bases and J shed 5 bases, with 21 bases lying between them. The CDR3 loop spans 16 amino acids. CDR1 is SGHDT, CDR2 YYEEEE, per germline. The CDR3 DNA sequence: TGTGCCAGCAGCCACCCCTTGGACAGTTTTGAGGAGACCCAGTACTTC. Translating gives CASSHPLDSFEETQYF. Full variable domain (missing parts from reference TRBV5-6 and TRBJ2-5): DAGVTQSPTHLIKTRGQQVTLRCSPKSGHDTVSWYQQALGQGPQFIFQYYEEEERQRGNFPDRFSGHQFPNYSSELNVNALLLGDSALYLCASSHPLDSFEETQYFGPGTRLLVL.

This chain links TRBV28 with TRBJ2-7; tentatively, D is TRBD2 (5 bases). CDR1 MDHEN and CDR2 SYDVKM come from the germline V gene. The ends were cut back, 5 bases at V and 0 bases at J, with 20 bases in the middle. The CDR3 has 17 amino acids. The CDR3 nucleotides read TGTGCCAGCAGTGCCCGCCCGGGGAAAACTAGCTCCTACGAGCAGTACTTC. Translating it yields CASSARPGKTSSYEQYF.

V gene TRBV10-1 combines with J gene TRBJ2-1; 10 bases match TRBD2. The germline CDR1 and CDR2 sequences are WNHNN and SYGVQD (reference sequence). Trimming removed 5 bases from V and 4 bases from J; junction bases left unmatched: 2. The CDR3 spans 14 residues. The chain's CDR3 is CASSLAGVYNEQFF. The CDR3 nucleotides read TGCGCCAGCAGTCTAGCGGGGGTTTACAATGAGCAGTTCTTC.

The chain couples TRBV9 to TRBJ2-6; D is unclear. Deletions cut 3 bases from V and 0 bases from J, with 4 bases between. CDR1 and CDR2 (germline): SGDLS, YYNGEE. There are 14 residues in the CDR3. The CDR3 reads CASSGYSGANVLTF. DNA for the CDR3: TGTGCCAGCAGCGGTTACTCTGGGGCCAACGTCCTGACTTTC.

The chain carries TRBV4-3 and TRBJ1-2, with 8 bases that match TRBD1. Trimming removed 4 bases from V and 6 bases from J; junction bases left unmatched: 10. The CDR3 covers 15 residues. Germline V CDR1 and CDR2: LGHNA, YSLEER. The CDR3 loop reads CASSRLTDRVDGYTF. CDR3 DNA: TGCGCCAGCAGCCGCCTAACGGACAGGGTGGATGGCTACACCTTC.

This clone was found once. The rearrangement joins TRBV7-2 to TRBJ2-7; TRBD2 agrees at 9 bases. CDR3 length equals 13 residues. From germline, CDR1 is SGHTA and CDR2 FQGNSA. The V segment lost 7 bases and the J segment 4 bases; nucleotides outside the gene matches: 5. DNA of the CDR3: TGTGCCAGCACCTCTGGACTAGCGTACGAGCAGTACTTC. This sequence encodes CASTSGLAYEQYF.

J is TRBJ1-1 and V is TRBV7-3, with TRBD1 matching over 8 bases. Germline trimming cut 5 bases from V and 0 bases from J; bases unmatched to any gene: 5. The CDR3 is made up of 15 amino acids. The germline gives CDR1 SGHTA, CDR2 FQGTGA. CDR3 region: CASSERTGLNTEAFF. CDR3 bases: TGTGCCAGCAGCGAAAGGACAGGGTTGAACACTGAAGCTTTCTTT. Variable domain in full (rest from reference TRBV7-3 and TRBJ1-1): GAGVSQTPSNKVTEKGKYVELRCDPISGHTALYWYRQSLGQGPEFLIYFQGTGAADDSGLPNDRFFAVRPEGSVSTLKIQRTERGDSAVYLCASSERTGLNTEAFFGQGTRLTVV.

V and J are TRBV28 and TRBJ1-5; possibly TRBD1 for D (5 bases). There are 17 residues in the CDR3. V was trimmed by 5 bases and J by 1 base, leaving 18 bases between them. Germline V gene sequence: CDR1 MDHEN, CDR2 SYDVKM. The CDR3 DNA reads as TGTGCCAGCAGTCCCGGGGGAGTCTGGGAGAGCAATCAGCCCCAGCATTTT. It translates to CASSPGGVWESNQPQHF.

This clone is deemed medium-sized. The rearrangement links TRBV6-5 to TRBJ2-3; possible D gene TRBD2, 6 bases. From germline, CDR1 is MNHEY and CDR2 SVGAGI. This CDR3 spans 14 amino acids. V dropped 10 bases and J dropped 2 bases, with 16 bases sitting between them. CDR3 bases: TGTGCCACCTACCTTAAGGACTACACAGATACGCAGTATTTT. Protein: CATYLKDYTDTQYF.

The count of this clone is one. V gene TRBV6-5 combines with J gene TRBJ1-3; possibly TRBD1 for D (6 bases). V was pared by 4 bases and J by 4 bases, with 14 bases between. The germline V gene has CDR1 MNHEY and CDR2 SVGAGI. This CDR3 region has 15 residues. The CDR3 coding sequence is TGTGCCAGCAGTTGGCGGCGGACAGCCGGAAACACCATATATTTT. Translated, it gives CASSWRRTAGNTIYF.

In this sample, this clone turned up a few times. The CDR3 nucleotides read TGTGCCTGGAGTAGGGGTGGCTACACCTTC. It specifies CAWSRGGYTF. The rearrangement joins TRBV30 to TRBJ1-2; tentative D call: TRBD1 (5 bases). With 2 bases removed from V and 7 bases from J, the gap between germline ends came to 5 bases. CDR3 length equals 10 residues. The germline CDR1 and CDR2 sequences are GTSNPN and SVGIG (reference sequence).